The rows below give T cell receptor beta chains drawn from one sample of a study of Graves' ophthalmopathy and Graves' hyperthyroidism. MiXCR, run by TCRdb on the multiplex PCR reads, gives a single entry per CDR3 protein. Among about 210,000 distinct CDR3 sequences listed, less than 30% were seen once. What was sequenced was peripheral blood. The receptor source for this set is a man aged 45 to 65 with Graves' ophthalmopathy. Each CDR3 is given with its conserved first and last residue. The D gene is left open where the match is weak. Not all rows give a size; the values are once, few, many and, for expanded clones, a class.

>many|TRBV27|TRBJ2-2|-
TGTGCCAGCAGTCCAACTAACACCGGGGAGCTGTTTTTT
CASSPTNTGELFF
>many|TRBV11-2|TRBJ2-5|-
TGTGCCAGCAGCTTTGGGGGCATGGAGACCCAGTACTTC
CASSFGGMETQYF
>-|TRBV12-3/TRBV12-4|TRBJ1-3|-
TGTGCCAGCACCCTCACGACAGGAGGAAACACCATATATTTT
CASTLTTGGNTIYF
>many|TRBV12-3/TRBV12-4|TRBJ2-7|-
TGTGCCAGCAGTTCCCCGACCGGGGAGCAGTACTTC
CASSSPTGEQYF
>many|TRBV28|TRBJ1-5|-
TGTGCCAGCAGGAAGTCCAGGGCTAGGGTAAATCAGCCCCAGCATTTT
CASRKSRARVNQPQHF
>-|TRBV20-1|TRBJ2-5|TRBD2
TGCAGTGCTAGCGGGGGGGGTAGGGAGACCCAGTACTTC
CSASGGGRETQYF
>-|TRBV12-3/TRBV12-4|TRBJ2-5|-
TGTGCCAGCAATAATGAATGGGGGTCAACTCAGTACTTC
CASNNEWGSTQYF
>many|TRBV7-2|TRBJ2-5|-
TGTGCCAGCAGCTTAGTTCCATGGGAGGAGGAAGAGACCCAGTACTTC
CASSLVPWEEEETQYF
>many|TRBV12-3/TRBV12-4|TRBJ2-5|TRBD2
TGTGCCAGCAGTTTAGCGAGGGGGCTAGCGGGAGCCCGCCGGGGAGAGACCCAGTACTTC
CASSLARGLAGARRGETQYF
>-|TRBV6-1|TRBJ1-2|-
TGTGCCACCCTTCGGGAGCCGAGGGGCTATGGCTACACCTTC
CATLREPRGYGYTF
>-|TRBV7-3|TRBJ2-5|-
TGTGCCAGCAGCTTAAAGGGGCTAGAGACCCAGTACTTC
CASSLKGLETQYF
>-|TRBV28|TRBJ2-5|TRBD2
TGTGCCAGCAGTAGCGGGGGGGTCGGCCGGACCCAGTACTTC
CASSSGGVGRTQYF
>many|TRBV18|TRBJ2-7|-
TGTGCCAGCTTATCCGGGAACTCCTACGAGCAGTACTTC
CASLSGNSYEQYF
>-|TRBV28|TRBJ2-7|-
TGTGCCAGCAAGCAACTTTCAGGGTTCTACGAGCAGTACTTC
CASKQLSGFYEQYF
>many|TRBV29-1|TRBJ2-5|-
TGCAGCGTTGAAGAAACCCAAGAGACCCAGTACTTC
CSVEETQETQYF
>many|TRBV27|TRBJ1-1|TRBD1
TGTGCCAGCAGGACTGGACAGGGGGCGAACGCTTTCTTT
CASRTGQGANAFF
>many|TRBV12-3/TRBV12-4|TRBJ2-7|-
TGTGCCAGCTCTCCAGGAGGGCTTTACGAGCAGTACTTC
CASSPGGLYEQYF
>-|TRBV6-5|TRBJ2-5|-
TGTGCCAGCAGTTACCAGGGCCCACTAAACCAAGAGACCCAGTACTTC
CASSYQGPLNQETQYF
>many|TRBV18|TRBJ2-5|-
TGTGCCAGCTCACGAAACCACTACCAAGAGACCCAGTACTTC
CASSRNHYQETQYF
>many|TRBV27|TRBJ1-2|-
TGTGCCAGCAGTGGGGACATTTATAGGAGTGGCTACACCTTC
CASSGDIYRSGYTF
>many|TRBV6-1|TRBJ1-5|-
TGTGCCAGCAGACATACCCGAGACCCCAATCAGCCCCAGCATTTT
CASRHTRDPNQPQHF
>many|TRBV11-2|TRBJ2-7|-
TGTGCCAGCAGCTTAGTCAGTTCCCCCTACGAGCAGTACTTC
CASSLVSSPYEQYF
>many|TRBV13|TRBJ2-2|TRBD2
TGTGCCAGCAGCTTGACTAGCGGGATAGGTGGTACCGGGGAGCTGTTTTTT
CASSLTSGIGGTGELFF
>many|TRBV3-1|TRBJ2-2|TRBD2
TGTGCCAGCGTTAGGACTAGCGGGACCGGGGAGCTGCTTTTT
CASVRTSGTGELLF
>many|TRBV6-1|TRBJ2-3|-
TGTGCCAGCTCCGACACAGATACGCAGTATTTT
CASSDTDTQYF
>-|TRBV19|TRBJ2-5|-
TGTGCCAGTAGTATCACCCACGTTTTCCAAGAGACCCAGTACTTC
CASSITHVFQETQYF
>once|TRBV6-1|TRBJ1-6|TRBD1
TGTGCCAGCTGGGACAGCAATTCACCCCTCCACTTT
CASWDSNSPLHF
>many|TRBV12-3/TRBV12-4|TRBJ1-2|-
TGTGCCAGCAGTCGGGAGCCCTATGGCTACACCTTC
CASSREPYGYTF
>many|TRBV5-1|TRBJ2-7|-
TGCGCCAGCACGGAACGAGCCGGGTGGGAGCAGTACTTC
CASTERAGWEQYF
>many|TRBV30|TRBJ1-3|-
TGTGCCTGGAGTGTACGAAGGGACTCTGGAAACACCATATATTTT
CAWSVRRDSGNTIYF
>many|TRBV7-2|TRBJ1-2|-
TGTGCCAGCAGCATACAGGGAAAAGGTGGCTACACCTTC
CASSIQGKGGYTF
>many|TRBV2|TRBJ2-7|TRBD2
TGTGCCAGCAGGCTGACTAGCGGGAGCGGTTACGAGCAGTACTTC
CASRLTSGSGYEQYF
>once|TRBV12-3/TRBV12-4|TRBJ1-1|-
TGTGCCAGCAGTTTTGTCCAGGGGTGGGCTGAAGCTTTCTTT
CASSFVQGWAEAFF
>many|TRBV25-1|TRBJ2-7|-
TGTGCCAGCAGTGAATTCAGCAGCTACGAGCAGTACTTC
CASSEFSSYEQYF
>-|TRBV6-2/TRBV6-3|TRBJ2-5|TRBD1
TGTGCCAGCAGCCGGGGGACAGGGACAGAGACCCAGTACTTC
CASSRGTGTETQYF
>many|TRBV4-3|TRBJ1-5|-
TGCGCCAGCAGCCAAACAACAGGGAGGAGCAATCAGCCCCAGCATTTT
CASSQTTGRSNQPQHF
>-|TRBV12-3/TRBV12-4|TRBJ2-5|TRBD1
TGTGCCAGCAGTTCAGCCCCGGACAGGGTTCAGTGGGAGACCCAGTACTTC
CASSSAPDRVQWETQYF
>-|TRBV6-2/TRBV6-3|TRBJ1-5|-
TGTGCCAGCAGACCTGGACGGGTCAATCAGCCCCAGCATTTT
CASRPGRVNQPQHF
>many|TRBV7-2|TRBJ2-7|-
TGTGCCAGCAGCCCCGCCCGGCAGCATGCAGCTTACGAGCAGTACTTC
CASSPARQHAAYEQYF
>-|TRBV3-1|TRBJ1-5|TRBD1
TGTGCCAGCAGCCAGGGACAGGGATTTCAGCCCCAGCATTTT
CASSQGQGFQPQHF
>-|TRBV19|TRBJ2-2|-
TGTGCCTCCAGTAATTGGGCAGACGGGGAGCTGTTTTTT
CASSNWADGELFF
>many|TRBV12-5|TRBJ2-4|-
TGTGCTAGTGGTTTTGGCGCCGTTTACTTC
CASGFGAVYF
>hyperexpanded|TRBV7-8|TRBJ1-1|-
TGTGCCAGCAGCTTAGCAGGAAGCTTGGGCACTGAAGCTTTCTTT
CASSLAGSLGTEAFF
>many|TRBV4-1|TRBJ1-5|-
TGCGCCAGCAGCCCAGCCGAAGGGATCCAGGCTCAGCCCCAGCATTTT
CASSPAEGIQAQPQHF
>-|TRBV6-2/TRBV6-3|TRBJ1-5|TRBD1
TGTGCCAGCAGCCCAGGTCTGCGACAGGGGGATAGCAATCAGCCCCAGCATTTT
CASSPGLRQGDSNQPQHF
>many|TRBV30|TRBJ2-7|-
TGTGCCTGGAATAAACAGGGCCACGAGCAGTACTTC
CAWNKQGHEQYF
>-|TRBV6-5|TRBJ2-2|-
TGTGCCAGCAGTTACGGGCAGACGAACACCGGGGAGCTGTTTTTT
CASSYGQTNTGELFF